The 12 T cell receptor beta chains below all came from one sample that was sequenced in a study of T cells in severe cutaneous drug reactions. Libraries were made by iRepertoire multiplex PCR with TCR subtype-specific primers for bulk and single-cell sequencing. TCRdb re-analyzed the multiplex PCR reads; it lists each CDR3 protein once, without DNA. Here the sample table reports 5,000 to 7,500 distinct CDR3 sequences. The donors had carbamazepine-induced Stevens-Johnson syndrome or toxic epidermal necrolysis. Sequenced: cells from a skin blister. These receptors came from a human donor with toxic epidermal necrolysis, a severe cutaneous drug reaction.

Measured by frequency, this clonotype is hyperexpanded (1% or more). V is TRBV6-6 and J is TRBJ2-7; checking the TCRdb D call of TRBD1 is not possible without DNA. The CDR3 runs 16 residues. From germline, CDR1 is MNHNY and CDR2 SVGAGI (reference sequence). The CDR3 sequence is CASSYPDRTLSYEQYF.

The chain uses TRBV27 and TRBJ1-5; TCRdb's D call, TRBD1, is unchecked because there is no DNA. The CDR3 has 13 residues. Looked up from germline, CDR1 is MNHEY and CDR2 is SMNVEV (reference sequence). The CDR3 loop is CATGDSLNQPQHF.

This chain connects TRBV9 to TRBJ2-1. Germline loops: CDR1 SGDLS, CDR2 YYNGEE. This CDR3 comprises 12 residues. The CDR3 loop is CASSSMGNEQFF.

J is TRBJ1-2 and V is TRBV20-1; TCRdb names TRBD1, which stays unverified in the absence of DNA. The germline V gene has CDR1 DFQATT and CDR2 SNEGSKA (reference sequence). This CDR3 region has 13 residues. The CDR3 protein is CSASTDTVYGYTF.

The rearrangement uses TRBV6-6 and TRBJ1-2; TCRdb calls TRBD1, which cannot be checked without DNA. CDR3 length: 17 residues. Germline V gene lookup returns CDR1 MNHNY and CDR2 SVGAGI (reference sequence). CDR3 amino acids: CASRKGGGTGGALGYTF.

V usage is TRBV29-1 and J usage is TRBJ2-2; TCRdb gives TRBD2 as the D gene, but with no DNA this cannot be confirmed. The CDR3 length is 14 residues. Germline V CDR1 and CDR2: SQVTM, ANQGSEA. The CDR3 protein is CSVEVGRNTGELFF.

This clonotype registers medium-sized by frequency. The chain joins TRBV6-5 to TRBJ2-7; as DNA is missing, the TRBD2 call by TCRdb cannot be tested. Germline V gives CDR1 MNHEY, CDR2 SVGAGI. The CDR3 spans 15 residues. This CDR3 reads CASSDLGLAAYEQYF.

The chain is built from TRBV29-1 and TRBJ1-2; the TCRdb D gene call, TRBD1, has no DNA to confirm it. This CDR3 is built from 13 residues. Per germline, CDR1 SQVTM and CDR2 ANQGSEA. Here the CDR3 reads CSVTGQESGGYTF. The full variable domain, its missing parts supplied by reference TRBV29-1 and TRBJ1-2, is SAVISQKPSRDICQRGTSLTIQCQVDSQVTMMFWYRQQPGQSLTLIATANQGSEATYESGFVIDKFPISRPNLTFSTLTVSNMSPEDSSIYLCSVTGQESGGYTFGSGTRLTVV.

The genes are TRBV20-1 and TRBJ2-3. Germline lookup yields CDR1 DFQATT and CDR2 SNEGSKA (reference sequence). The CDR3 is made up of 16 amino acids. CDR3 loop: CSARDVKGLAGDTQYF.

This CDR3 reads CASSSKAGDYNEQFF. The chain uses TRBV11-3 and TRBJ2-1; TCRdb's D call of TRBD2 is untestable without DNA. The germline V gene encodes CDR1 SGHNT and CDR2 YENEEA. The CDR3 consists of 15 residues.

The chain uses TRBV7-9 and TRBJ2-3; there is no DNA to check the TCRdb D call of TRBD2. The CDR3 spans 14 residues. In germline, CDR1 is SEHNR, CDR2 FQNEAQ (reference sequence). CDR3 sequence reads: CASSMDSGTDTQYF.

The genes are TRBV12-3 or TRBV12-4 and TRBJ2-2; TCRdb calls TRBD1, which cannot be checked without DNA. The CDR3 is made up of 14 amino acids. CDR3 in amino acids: CASLPGAGTGELFF.